These 9 T cell receptor beta chains came from one sample sequenced in a study of blood T cell repertoires in COVID-19. Generated by immunoSEQ multiplex PCR, the TCRdb table keeps only in-frame clones and is missing some. The sample lists 270,000 or so clones; about 81% were seen once. The sequencing sample was made of peripheral blood. These TCRs come from a human donor with COVID-19, enrolled during active disease. The donor label of this sample is uncertain.

The chain recombines TRBV7-2 with TRBJ1-2; 7 bases match TRBD1. Germline-derived CDR1 and CDR2 are SGHTA and FQGNSA. Trimming removed 2 bases from V and 4 bases from J; junction bases left unmatched: 10. The CDR3 runs to 16 residues. The CDR3 protein is CASSLRGAGGGYGYTF. The CDR3 DNA is TGTGCCAGCAGCTTAAGGGGGGCAGGGGGTGGCTATGGCTACACCTTC. Full variable domain (missing parts from reference TRBV7-2 and TRBJ1-2): GAGVSQSPSNKVTEKGKDVELRCDPISGHTALYWYRQSLGQGLEFLIYFQGNSAPDKSGLPSDRFSAERTGGSVSTLTIQRTQQEDSAVYLCASSLRGAGGGYGYTFGSGTRLTVV.

This sequence joins TRBV19 and TRBJ2-5; D is possibly TRBD2 (6 bases). Germline V gene data show CDR1 as LNHDA and CDR2 as SQIVND (reference sequence). With 1 base removed from V and 4 bases from J, the gap between germline ends came to 10 bases. CDR3 size: 14 residues. CDR3 nucleotide sequence: TGTGCCAGTAGTATAGGGGAAGCGGGAGAGACCCAGTACTTC. This codes for CASSIGEAGETQYF.

This chain uses TRBV9 with TRBJ2-3; D is perhaps TRBD2 (5 bases). The CDR3 loop spans 13 amino acids. Trimming took 4 bases from V and 5 from J, leaving 11 bases between them. Germline lookup yields CDR1 SGDLS and CDR2 YYNGEE. The CDR3, as DNA: TGTGCCAGCAGCCGCGGACTTGGAGATACGCAGTATTTT. Translation: CASSRGLGDTQYF.

This rearrangement joins TRBV25-1 to TRBJ2-2; tentative D call: TRBD1 (6 bases). CDR3 size: 14 residues. Trimming removed 7 bases from V and 0 bases from J, with 9 bases in between. Germline lookup yields CDR1 MGHDK and CDR2 SYGVNS. CDR3 amino acids: CASKEGANTGELFF. The DNA of the CDR3 is TGTGCCAGCAAAGAGGGGGCGAACACCGGGGAGCTGTTTTTT.

V usage is TRBV11-2 and J usage is TRBJ1-1; 8 nucleotides agree with TRBD1. V lost 1 base and J lost 1; bases outside the gene matches: 11. This CDR3 region has 18 residues. Per germline, CDR1 SGHAT and CDR2 FQNNGV. The CDR3 DNA reads TGTGCCAGCAGCTTAGGGGAGGGGGACAGGACTACGAACACTGAAGCTTTCTTT. Its protein is CASSLGEGDRTTNTEAFF.

The gene calls are TRBV21-1 and TRBJ2-5; the table's D gene call, TRBD2, was not cross checked with the DNA. TRBV21-1 is classified as a pseudogene. The CDR3 sequence is 14 residues long. The CDR3 DNA reads TGTGCCAGCAGCTCGACCGGGGGGCAAGAGACCCAGTACTTC. Translated: CASSSTGGQETQYF.

The chain recombines TRBV30 with TRBJ1-4; maybe TRBD1 (5 bases). Trimming shortened V by 6 bases and J by 2 bases, and 10 bases separated the two germline ends. The CDR3 length is 13 residues. Germline CDR1 GTSNPN, CDR2 SVGIG (reference sequence). The CDR3 spells CACQGGTNEKLFF. The CDR3 nucleotides are TGTGCCTGCCAGGGAGGGACTAATGAAAAACTGTTTTTT.

The V call is TRBV12-5, the J call TRBJ2-2; D perhaps matches TRBD2 (6 bases). Trimming removed 5 bases from V and 1 base from J, with 14 bases in between. Germline CDR1 LGHNT, CDR2 FRNRAP. The CDR3 runs 16 residues. The CDR3 DNA reads TGTGCTAGTGGTGCTGCGGGACTCCTGAACACCGGGGAGCTGTTTTTT. Protein product: CASGAAGLLNTGELFF.

The V and J genes are TRBV10-3 and TRBJ2-1, with TRBD1 as a possible D gene (5 bases). V was pared by 3 bases and J by 5 bases, with 8 bases between. CDR1 is ENHRY, CDR2 SYGVKD, per germline. The CDR3 runs to 13 residues. The CDR3 sequence: CAISDGANNEQFF. The CDR3 DNA reads TGTGCCATCAGTGATGGGGCTAACAATGAGCAGTTCTTC.